The 3 T cell receptor beta chains in this list originate from one sample, sequenced in a study of CD8+CD57+ T cells in acquired aplastic anemia listed by TCRdb under 2018. The reads were generated on an Illumina HiSeq 2000. Genomic DNA was used as template for profiling of TCR beta VDJ combinations and CDR3 sequences. TCRdb applied fastp at Q25 and MiXCR to the public reads, then kept only in-frame beta chains. Each entry merges the rows of one CDR3 protein and shows their most common DNA and genes. Here the sample has fewer than 250,000 distinct CDR3 sequences; approximately 52% occur a single time. The biggest ten clones account for roughly 15% of the sample. The sample consisted of sorted CD4+, CD8+, or CD8+CD57+ T cells (not recorded which) from PBMCs. Receptor source: a human donor in good health, serving as a control.

The rearrangement joins TRBV7-3 to TRBJ2-7; 9 nucleotides match TRBD1. Germline-derived CDR1 and CDR2 are SGHTA and FQGTGA. The CDR3 spans 14 residues. The ends lost 4 bases at V and 3 bases at J; junction bases unmatched: 4. The CDR3 loop is CASSYRGQSYEQYF. The CDR3 bases are TGTGCCAGCAGCTACAGGGGGCAAAGCTACGAGCAGTACTTC.

The V call is TRBV20-1, the J call TRBJ2-7, with D tentatively TRBD2 (5 bases). The germline CDR1 and CDR2 sequences are DFQATT and SNEGSKA (reference sequence). CDR3 length: 12 amino acids. The CDR3 loop reads CSVSTSSYEQYF. DNA of the CDR3: TGCAGCGTTAGTACTAGCTCCTACGAGCAGTACTTC.

This clonotype was observed many times. The chain uses TRBV12-3 or TRBV12-4 and TRBJ1-5; no definite D call. The CDR3 is 13 residues long. V gave up 3 bases and J gave up 3 bases, with 6 bases separating them. The CDR3 nucleotides read TGTGCCAGCAGTTTTAGTAACAATCAGCCCCAGCATTTT. It is translated as CASSFSNNQPQHF.